This T cell receptor (beta chain) was sequenced for a study of graft-versus-host responses after intestinal transplantation. General observations from the study: GvH clonotypes were identified within recipient marrow, with a subset emerging first in ileum or blood. Individuals carrying graft-donor T cell macrochimerism showed high graft-versus-host to host-versus-graft clonal ratios in allografts. Declining HvG levels early post-transplant were linked to peak circulating GvH clone levels.

Clones were read by immunoSEQ multiplex PCR, and TCRdb kept only the in-frame ones, dropping some. Of around 97,000 clones in the sample, approximately 90% were seen once. Worth noting for this clone: Its target is unknown.

The V and J ends lost 9 bases and 2 bases respectively, with 9 bases between them. Germline V gives CDR1 SGHDN, CDR2 FVKESK. This CDR3 spans 12 amino acids. The V and J genes are TRBV14 and TRBJ2-3, with unresolved D. The material sequenced was unstimulated CD8+ T cells sorted from spleen or lymph node cells, taken before intestinal transplant. The source of this sequence is a human donor who received an intestinal transplant. The CDR3 loop is CASSRITDTQYF. CDR3 nucleotide sequence: TGTGCCAGTTCAAGGATCACAGATACGCAGTATTTT.